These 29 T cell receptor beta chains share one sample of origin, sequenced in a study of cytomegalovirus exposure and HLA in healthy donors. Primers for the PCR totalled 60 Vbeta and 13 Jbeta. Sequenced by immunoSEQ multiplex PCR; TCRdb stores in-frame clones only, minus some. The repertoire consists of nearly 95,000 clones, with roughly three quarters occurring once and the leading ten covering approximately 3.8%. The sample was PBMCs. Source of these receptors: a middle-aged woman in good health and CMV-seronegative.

The CDR3 loop reads CASSLDRGSSYNEQFF. CDR3 sequence (DNA): TGTGCCAGCAGCCTCGACAGGGGCAGCTCCTACAATGAGCAGTTCTTC. The J gene is TRBJ2-1, the V gene TRBV7-2, with 8 bases identical to TRBD1. This CDR3 is built from 16 residues. CDR1 and CDR2 from the germline V gene are SGHTA and FQGNSA. The J segment lost 0 bases and the V segment lost 5 bases, leaving 6 bases of the junction unmatched.

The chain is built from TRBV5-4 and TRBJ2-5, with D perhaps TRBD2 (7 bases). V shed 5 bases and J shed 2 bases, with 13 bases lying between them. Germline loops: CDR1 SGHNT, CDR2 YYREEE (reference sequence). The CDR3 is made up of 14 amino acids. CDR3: CASRPGGLQETQYF. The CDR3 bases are TGTGCCAGCAGACCGGGGGGCCTTCAAGAGACCCAGTACTTC.

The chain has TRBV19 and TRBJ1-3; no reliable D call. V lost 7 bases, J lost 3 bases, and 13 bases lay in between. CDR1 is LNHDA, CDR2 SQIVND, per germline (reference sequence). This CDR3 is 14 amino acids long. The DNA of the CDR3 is TGTGCCAGTACCAGGAATGGGCTTGGAAACACCATATATTTT. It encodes CASTRNGLGNTIYF.

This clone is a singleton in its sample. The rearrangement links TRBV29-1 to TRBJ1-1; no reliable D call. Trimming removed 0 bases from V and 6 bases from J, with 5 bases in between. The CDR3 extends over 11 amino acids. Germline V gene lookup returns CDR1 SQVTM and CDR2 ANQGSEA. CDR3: CSVEEAAEAFF. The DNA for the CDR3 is TGCAGCGTTGAAGAGGCAGCTGAAGCTTTCTTT.

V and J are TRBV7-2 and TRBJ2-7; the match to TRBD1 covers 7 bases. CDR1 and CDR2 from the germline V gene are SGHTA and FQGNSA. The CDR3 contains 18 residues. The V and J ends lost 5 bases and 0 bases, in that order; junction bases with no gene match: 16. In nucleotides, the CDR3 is TGTGCCAGCAGCAACCAGAACCAGTGGACAGGTTTCTCCTACGAGCAGTACTTC. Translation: CASSNQNQWTGFSYEQYF.

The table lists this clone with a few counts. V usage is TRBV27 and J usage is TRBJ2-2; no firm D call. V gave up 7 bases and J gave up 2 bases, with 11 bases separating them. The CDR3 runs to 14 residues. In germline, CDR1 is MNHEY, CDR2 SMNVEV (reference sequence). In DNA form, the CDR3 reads TGTGCCAGCAAGTCCCACAGTAACACCGGGGAGCTGTTTTTT. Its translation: CASKSHSNTGELFF.

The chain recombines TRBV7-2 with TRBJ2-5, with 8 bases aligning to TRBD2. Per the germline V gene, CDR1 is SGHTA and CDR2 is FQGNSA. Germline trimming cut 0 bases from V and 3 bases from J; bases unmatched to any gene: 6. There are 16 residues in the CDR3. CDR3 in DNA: TGTGCCAGCAGCTTAGCGTTCGGAGCGGGGGAAGAGACCCAGTACTTC. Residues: CASSLAFGAGEETQYF.

The CDR3 nucleotides read TGCAGCCCCAGGGGGCAGGGTTACTATGGCTACACCTTC. Translating it yields CSPRGQGYYGYTF. This chain connects TRBV29-1 to TRBJ1-2, with 8 bases identical to TRBD1. Germline values: CDR1 SQVTM, CDR2 ANQGSEA. The V segment lost 8 bases and the J segment 3 bases; nucleotides outside the gene matches: 8. The CDR3 sequence is 13 residues long. Drawing the rest from reference TRBV29-1 and TRBJ1-2, the complete variable domain is SAVISQKPSRDICQRGTSLTIQCQVDSQVTMMFWYRQQPGQSLTLIATANQGSEATYESGFVIDKFPISRPNLTFSTLTVSNMSPEDSSIYLCSPRGQGYYGYTFGSGTRLTVV.

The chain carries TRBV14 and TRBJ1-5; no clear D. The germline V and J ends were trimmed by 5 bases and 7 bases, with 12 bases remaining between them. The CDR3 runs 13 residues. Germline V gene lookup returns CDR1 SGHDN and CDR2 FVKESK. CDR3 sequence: CASSVWEGQPQHF. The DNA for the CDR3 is TGTGCCAGCAGCGTGTGGGAGGGCCAGCCCCAGCATTTT.

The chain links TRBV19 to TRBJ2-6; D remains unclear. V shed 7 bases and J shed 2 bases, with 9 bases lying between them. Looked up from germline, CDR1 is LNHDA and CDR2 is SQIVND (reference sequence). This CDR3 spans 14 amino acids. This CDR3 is CASIGRAGANVLTF. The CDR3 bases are TGTGCCAGTATCGGCCGGGCTGGGGCCAACGTCCTGACTTTC.

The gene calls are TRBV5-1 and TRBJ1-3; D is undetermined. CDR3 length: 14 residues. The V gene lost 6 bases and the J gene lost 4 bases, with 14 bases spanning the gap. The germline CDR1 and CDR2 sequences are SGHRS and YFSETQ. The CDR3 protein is CASTEGGSGNTIYF. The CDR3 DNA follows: TGCGCCAGCACTGAGGGAGGCTCCGGAAACACCATATATTTT.

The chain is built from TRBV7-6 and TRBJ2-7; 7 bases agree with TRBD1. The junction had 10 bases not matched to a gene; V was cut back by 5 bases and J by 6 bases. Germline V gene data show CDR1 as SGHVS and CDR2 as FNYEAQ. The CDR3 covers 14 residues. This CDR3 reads CASSTDRWSREQYF. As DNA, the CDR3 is TGTGCCAGCAGCACGGACAGGTGGTCACGCGAGCAGTACTTC.

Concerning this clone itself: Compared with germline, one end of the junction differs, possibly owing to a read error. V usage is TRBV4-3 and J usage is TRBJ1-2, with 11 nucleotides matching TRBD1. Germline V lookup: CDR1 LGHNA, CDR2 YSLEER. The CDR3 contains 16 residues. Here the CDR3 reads CASSQESGQGAYGYPF. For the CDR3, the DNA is TGCGCCAGCAGCCAAGAATCCGGACAGGGGGCCTATGGCTACCCCTTC.

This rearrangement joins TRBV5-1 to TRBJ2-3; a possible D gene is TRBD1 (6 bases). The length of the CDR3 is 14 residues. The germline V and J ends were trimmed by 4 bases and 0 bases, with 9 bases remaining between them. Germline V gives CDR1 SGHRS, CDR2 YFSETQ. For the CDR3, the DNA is TGCGCCAGCAGCCATAGGGGGAGCACAGATACGCAGTATTTT. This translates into CASSHRGSTDTQYF.

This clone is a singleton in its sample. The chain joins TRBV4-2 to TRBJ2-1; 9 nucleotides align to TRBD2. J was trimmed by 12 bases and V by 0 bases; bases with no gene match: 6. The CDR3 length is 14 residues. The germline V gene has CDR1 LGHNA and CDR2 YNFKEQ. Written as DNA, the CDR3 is TGTGCCAGCAGCCAAGATCTTGCAGCGGGGGGGCAGTTCTTC. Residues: CASSQDLAAGGQFF.

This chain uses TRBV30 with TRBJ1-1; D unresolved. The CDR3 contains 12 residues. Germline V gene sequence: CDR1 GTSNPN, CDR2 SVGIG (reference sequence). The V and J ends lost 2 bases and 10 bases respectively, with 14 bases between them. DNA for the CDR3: TGTGCCTGGAGTACCCCCATACTCGGAGCTTTCTTT. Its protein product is CAWSTPILGAFF.

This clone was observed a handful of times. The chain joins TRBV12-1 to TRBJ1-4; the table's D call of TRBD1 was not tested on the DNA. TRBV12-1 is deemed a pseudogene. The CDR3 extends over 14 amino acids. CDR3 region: CASSFTGDGEKLFF. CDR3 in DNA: TGTGCCAGCAGCTTCACAGGGGACGGTGAAAAACTGTTTTTT.

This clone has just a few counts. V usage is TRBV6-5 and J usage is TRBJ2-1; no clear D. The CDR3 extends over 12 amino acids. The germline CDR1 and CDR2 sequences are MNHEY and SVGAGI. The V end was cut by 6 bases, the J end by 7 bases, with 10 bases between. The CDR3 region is CASRAPSNEQFF. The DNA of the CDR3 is TGTGCCAGCAGGGCCCCGTCGAATGAGCAGTTCTTC.

The chain's CDR3 is CASSSTGSLYGYTF. In DNA form, the CDR3 reads TGTGCCAGCAGTTCAACAGGGTCGCTCTATGGCTACACCTTC. J is TRBJ1-2 and V is TRBV28; a weak D match, TRBD1 (6 bases). The CDR3 has 14 residues. The germline gives CDR1 MDHEN, CDR2 SYDVKM. V gave up 4 bases and J gave up 4 bases, with 13 bases separating them.

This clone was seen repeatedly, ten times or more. The CDR3 loop is CASSRRGGAEAFF. The CDR3 nucleotides are TGTGCCAGCAGTCGGAGGGGTGGCGCTGAAGCTTTCTTT. The chain carries TRBV14 and TRBJ1-1, with a possible D match to TRBD1 (5 bases). V lost 6 bases and J 6 bases, leaving 14 bases between the germline ends. The CDR3 has 13 amino acids. Germline CDR1 reads SGHDN; CDR2 reads FVKESK.

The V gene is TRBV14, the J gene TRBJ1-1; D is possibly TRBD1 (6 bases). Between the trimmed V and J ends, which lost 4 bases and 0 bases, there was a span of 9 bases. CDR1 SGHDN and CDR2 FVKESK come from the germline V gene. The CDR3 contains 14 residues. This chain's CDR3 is CASSLTGLNTEAFF. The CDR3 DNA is TGTGCCAGCAGCCTGACAGGATTGAACACTGAAGCTTTCTTT.

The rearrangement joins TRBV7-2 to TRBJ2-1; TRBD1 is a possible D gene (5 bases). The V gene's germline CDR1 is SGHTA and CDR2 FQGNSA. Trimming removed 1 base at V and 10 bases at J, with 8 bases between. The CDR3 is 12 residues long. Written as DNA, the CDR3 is TGTGCCAGCAGCTTAGGGGGCGGCGAGCAGTTCTTC. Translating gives CASSLGGGEQFF. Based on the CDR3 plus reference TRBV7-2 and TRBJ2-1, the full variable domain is GAGVSQSPSNKVTEKGKDVELRCDPISGHTALYWYRQSLGQGLEFLIYFQGNSAPDKSGLPSDRFSAERTGGSVSTLTIQRTQQEDSAVYLCASSLGGGEQFFGPGTRLTVL.

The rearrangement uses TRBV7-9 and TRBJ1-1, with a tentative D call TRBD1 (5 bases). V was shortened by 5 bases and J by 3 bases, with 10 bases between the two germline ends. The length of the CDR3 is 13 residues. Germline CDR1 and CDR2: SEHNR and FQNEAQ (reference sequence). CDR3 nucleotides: TGTGCCAGCAGCAAGAGCAGGGACACTGAAGCTTTCTTT. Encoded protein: CASSKSRDTEAFF.

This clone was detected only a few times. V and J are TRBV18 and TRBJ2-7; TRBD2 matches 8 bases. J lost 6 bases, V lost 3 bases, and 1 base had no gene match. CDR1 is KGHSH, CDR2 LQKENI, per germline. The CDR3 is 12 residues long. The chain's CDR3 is CASSPGGVEQYF. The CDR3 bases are TGTGCCAGCTCACCCGGGGGGGTCGAGCAGTACTTC.

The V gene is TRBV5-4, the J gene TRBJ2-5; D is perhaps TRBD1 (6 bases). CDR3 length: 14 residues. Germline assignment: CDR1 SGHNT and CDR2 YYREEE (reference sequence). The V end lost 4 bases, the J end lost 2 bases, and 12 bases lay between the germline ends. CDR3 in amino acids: CASSIGTNQETQYF. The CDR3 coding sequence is TGTGCCAGCAGCATCGGGACAAATCAAGAGACCCAGTACTTC. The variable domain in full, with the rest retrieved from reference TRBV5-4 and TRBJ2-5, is ETGVTQSPTHLIKTRGQQVTLRCSSQSGHNTVSWYQQALGQGPQFIFQYYREEENGRGNFPPRFSGLQFPNYSSELNVNALELDDSALYLCASSIGTNQETQYFGPGTRLLVL.

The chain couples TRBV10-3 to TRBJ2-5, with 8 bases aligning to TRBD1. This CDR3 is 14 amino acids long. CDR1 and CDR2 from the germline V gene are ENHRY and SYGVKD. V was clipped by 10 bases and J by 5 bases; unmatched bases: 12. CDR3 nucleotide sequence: TGTGCCACCTCGACAGGGGTGGTGGGGGAGACCCAGTACTTC. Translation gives CATSTGVVGETQYF.

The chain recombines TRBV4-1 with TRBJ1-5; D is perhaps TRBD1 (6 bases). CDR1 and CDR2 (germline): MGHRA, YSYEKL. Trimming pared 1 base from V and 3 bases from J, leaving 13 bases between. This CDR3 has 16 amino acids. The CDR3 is CASSQVQTGVNQPQHF. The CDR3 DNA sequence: TGCGCCAGCAGCCAAGTCCAGACAGGCGTCAATCAGCCCCAGCATTTT.

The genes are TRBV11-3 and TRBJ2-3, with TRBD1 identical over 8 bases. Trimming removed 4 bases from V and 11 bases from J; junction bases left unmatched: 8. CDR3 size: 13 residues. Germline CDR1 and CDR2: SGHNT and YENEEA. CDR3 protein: CASSSDRVREQYF. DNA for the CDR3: TGTGCCAGCAGCTCGGACAGGGTCCGGGAGCAGTATTTT.

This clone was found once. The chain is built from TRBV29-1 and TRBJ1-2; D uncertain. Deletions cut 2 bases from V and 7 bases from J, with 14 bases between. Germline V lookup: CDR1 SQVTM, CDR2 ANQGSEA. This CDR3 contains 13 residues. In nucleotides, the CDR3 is TGCAGCGTTGAAACAGTGATGCGCGCTGGCTACACCTTC. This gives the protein CSVETVMRAGYTF.